These 27 T cell receptor beta chains were sequenced from one sample in a study of T cells in tuberculosis (dated by TCRdb to between 2017 and 2018). Library construction relied on the immunoSEQ multiplex PCR assay. This immuneACCESS table, as held by TCRdb, lists in-frame sequences with V and J called but not all clones. Of the missing ones, under half trace to an unresolved V gene in checked studies; the others have no known cause. This sample gives under 35,000 clones in total; roughly 95% of them show up just once. Under 9.5% of the sample belongs to the ten largest clones. The sequencing input was PBMCs. Receptors were obtained from a donor between 10 and 35 years old with latent tuberculosis or without tuberculosis infection.

This clone was seen once. This sequence joins TRBV28 and TRBJ1-2; D not certain. CDR3 size: 16 residues. Germline V CDR1 and CDR2: MDHEN, SYDVKM. With 4 bases removed from V and 0 bases from J, the gap between germline ends came to 15 bases. In nucleotides, the CDR3 is TGTGCCAGCAGTTCATTGCCTGGCCGCTCTAACTATGGCTACACCTTC. Its protein product is CASSSLPGRSNYGYTF.

This rearrangement joins TRBV7-2 to TRBJ2-7; TRBD1 matches 11 bases. CDR1 and CDR2 from the germline V gene are SGHTA and FQGNSA. This CDR3 region has 15 residues. The V gene end was trimmed by 4 bases and the J gene end by 3 bases; junction bases not matched to a gene: 5. The CDR3 region is CASSSLGTGGYEQYF. The CDR3, as DNA: TGTGCCAGCAGCTCGTTGGGGACAGGGGGCTACGAGCAGTACTTC. The entire variable domain, with the rest obtained from reference TRBV7-2 and TRBJ2-7, is as follows: GAGVSQSPSNKVTEKGKDVELRCDPISGHTALYWYRQSLGQGLEFLIYFQGNSAPDKSGLPSDRFSAERTGGSVSTLTIQRTQQEDSAVYLCASSSLGTGGYEQYFGPGTRLTVT.

The chain carries TRBV19 and TRBJ2-7, with 8 bases lining up with TRBD2. From germline, CDR1 is LNHDA and CDR2 SQIVND (reference sequence). This CDR3 has 15 amino acids. Trimming at V came to 3 bases and at J to 0 bases, leaving 4 bases not matched to a gene. The CDR3, as DNA: TGTGCCAGTAGTATTAGCGGGGAGAGCTCCTACGAGCAGTACTTC. Its translation is CASSISGESSYEQYF.

This chain links TRBV9 with TRBJ2-7; D gene unclear. The CDR3 covers 14 residues. Germline lookup yields CDR1 SGDLS and CDR2 YYNGEE. V was trimmed by 0 bases and J by 6 bases, leaving 13 bases between them. The CDR3: CASSVEISVGEQYF. DNA for the CDR3: TGTGCCAGCAGCGTAGAAATCAGCGTCGGCGAGCAGTACTTC.

The chain uses TRBV9 and TRBJ2-2; 8 nucleotides align to TRBD2. The V gene's germline CDR1 is SGDLS and CDR2 YYNGEE. The CDR3 is 17 residues long. V lost 4 bases and J lost 3; bases outside the gene matches: 11. CDR3 region: CASSPGGVGRDTGELFF. DNA for the CDR3: TGTGCCAGCAGCCCCGGTGGAGTCGGGAGGGACACCGGGGAGCTGTTTTTT.

This rearrangement joins TRBV27 to TRBJ2-7; D gene unclear. Germline V CDR1 and CDR2: MNHEY, SMNVEV (reference sequence). CDR3 length: 14 amino acids. Trimming shortened V by 6 bases and J by 0 bases, and 12 bases separated the two germline ends. The CDR3 coding sequence is TGTGCCAGCAGCCCGGAGCGTAGCTCCTACGAGCAGTACTTC. Its translation: CASSPERSSYEQYF.

This sequence joins TRBV18 and TRBJ1-1; no definite D call. CDR3 size: 14 residues. V was clipped by 0 bases and J by 6 bases, with 11 bases between them. From germline, CDR1 is KGHSH and CDR2 LQKENI. The CDR3 spells CASSPPGRVAEAFF. The CDR3 coding sequence is TGTGCCAGCTCACCACCGGGGAGGGTCGCTGAAGCTTTCTTT.

This clone was counted a few times. The chain uses TRBV2 and TRBJ1-2; tentatively, D is TRBD1 (6 bases). The CDR3 length is 15 residues. V lost 2 bases to trimming and J lost 5 bases, with 15 bases between them. The V gene's germline CDR1 is SNHLY and CDR2 FYNNEI. The CDR3 nucleotides are TGTGCCAGCAGTGAAAGTGATGGGGGCGGATATGGCTACACCTTC. Its translation: CASSESDGGGYGYTF.

This rearrangement joins TRBV15 to TRBJ2-1; 8 bases agree with TRBD2. Germline CDR1 is LNHNV and CDR2 is YYDKDF (reference sequence). V gave up 4 bases and J gave up 9 bases; unmatched junction bases: 14. The CDR3 is 16 residues long. CDR3 nucleotide sequence: TGTGCCACCAGCAAACTAGCGGCCCTCCAGGCCAGTGAGCAGTTCTTC. Protein: CATSKLAALQASEQFF.

J is TRBJ1-2 and V is TRBV7-9, with 7 bases that match TRBD1. The length of the CDR3 is 13 residues. V was pared by 5 bases and J by 7 bases, with 7 bases of the junction left unmatched. Germline V lookup: CDR1 SEHNR, CDR2 FQNEAQ (reference sequence). CDR3 coding DNA: TGTGCCAGCAGCCTGGGACAGACAACTGGCTACACCTTC. This sequence encodes CASSLGQTTGYTF.

This chain connects TRBV5-1 to TRBJ2-5; no clear D gene. CDR1 is SGHRS, CDR2 YFSETQ, per germline. The V gene lost 5 bases and the J gene lost 4 bases, with 18 bases spanning the gap. The CDR3 runs 15 residues. The CDR3 sequence: CASSTFGQEGETQYF. CDR3 in DNA: TGCGCCAGCAGTACGTTTGGGCAGGAAGGAGAGACCCAGTACTTC.

This clone was detected a few times. Here the CDR3 reads CASSLAGGRDEQYF. CDR3 coding DNA: TGTGCCAGCAGCCTCGCGGGAGGCCGGGACGAGCAGTACTTC. The chain recombines TRBV4-2 with TRBJ2-7, with 8 bases identical to TRBD2. This CDR3 region has 14 residues. V gave up 4 bases and J gave up 5 bases; unmatched junction bases: 7. Per germline, CDR1 LGHNA and CDR2 YNFKEQ.

The CDR3 is CASSSAGTEAYEQYF. CDR3 in DNA: TGTGCCAGCAGCTCCGCCGGGACAGAGGCCTACGAGCAGTACTTC. The chain couples TRBV11-3 to TRBJ2-7, with 7 bases lining up with TRBD1. From germline, CDR1 is SGHNT and CDR2 YENEEA. The CDR3 extends over 15 amino acids. Trimming took 4 bases from V and 2 from J; bases not matched to a gene: 8.

This clone was observed a handful of times. The V gene is TRBV5-4, the J gene TRBJ2-5; 9 bases are shared with TRBD2. V lost 4 bases, J lost 6 bases, and 16 bases stayed unmatched. CDR3 length: 17 amino acids. CDR1 is SGHNT, CDR2 YYREEE, per germline (reference sequence). The DNA of the CDR3 is TGTGCCAGCAGCCTAACGTCTGGCGGGAGGGCCGGTAAGACCCAGTACTTC. Its translation: CASSLTSGGRAGKTQYF.

V usage is TRBV7-8 and J usage is TRBJ2-7, with D perhaps TRBD2 (6 bases). The germline gives CDR1 SGHVS, CDR2 FQNEAQ. The CDR3 consists of 14 residues. V lost 3 bases, J lost 7 bases, and 16 bases lay in between. As DNA, the CDR3 is TGTGCCAGCAGCTTCCGGCCGGGGGTCTGGGAGCAGTACTTC. It encodes CASSFRPGVWEQYF.

The genes are TRBV7-3 and TRBJ2-2; the D is unclear. CDR3 size: 13 residues. Germline V gene lookup returns CDR1 SGHTA and CDR2 FQGTGA. V lost 1 base to trimming and J lost 6 bases, with 6 bases between them. CDR3 region: CASSLRASGELFF. The CDR3, as DNA: TGTGCCAGCAGCTTAAGAGCGTCCGGGGAGCTGTTTTTT.

The chain uses TRBV7-9 and TRBJ1-2; D is unclear. The germline CDR1 and CDR2 sequences are SEHNR and FQNEAQ (reference sequence). The CDR3 extends over 13 amino acids. V was shortened by 2 bases and J by 2 bases, with 6 bases between the two germline ends. This chain's CDR3 is CASSLQQNYGYTF. In nucleotides, the CDR3 is TGTGCCAGCAGCTTACAACAGAACTATGGCTACACCTTC. The full variable domain, in which reference TRBV7-9 and TRBJ1-2 provide the parts outside the CDR3, is DTGVSQNPRHKITKRGQNVTFRCDPISEHNRLYWYRQTLGQGPEFLTYFQNEAQLEKSRLLSDRFSAERPKGSFSTLEIQRTEQGDSAMYLCASSLQQNYGYTFGSGTRLTVV.

The chain couples TRBV20-1 to TRBJ2-7; D possibly corresponds to TRBD2 (6 bases). There are 11 residues in the CDR3. From germline, CDR1 is DFQATT and CDR2 SNEGSKA (reference sequence). The ends were cut back, 2 bases at V and 5 bases at J, with 7 bases in the middle. Here the CDR3 DNA reads TGCAGTGCTAGATGGGGGGACGAGCAGTACTTC. This gives the protein CSARWGDEQYF.

The genes are TRBV25-1 and TRBJ1-3; D ambiguous. The CDR3 has 14 amino acids. Per germline, CDR1 MGHDK and CDR2 SYGVNS. The V end was cut by 4 bases, the J end by 2 bases, with 9 bases between. The CDR3 DNA reads as TGTGCCAGCAGTGGAGGGTATGCTGGAAACACCATATATTTT. Translation gives CASSGGYAGNTIYF.

The chain couples TRBV5-6 to TRBJ2-2; weak D call: TRBD1 (5 bases). The germline gives CDR1 SGHDT, CDR2 YYEEEE. Trimming took 6 bases from V and 4 from J, leaving 10 bases between them. CDR3 length equals 13 residues. DNA for the CDR3: TGTGCCAGCAAACAGGTGTTCACCGGGGAGCTGTTTTTT. It encodes CASKQVFTGELFF. Complete variable domain (other parts from reference TRBV5-6 and TRBJ2-2): DAGVTQSPTHLIKTRGQQVTLRCSPKSGHDTVSWYQQALGQGPQFIFQYYEEEERQRGNFPDRFSGHQFPNYSSELNVNALLLGDSALYLCASKQVFTGELFFGEGSRLTVL.

The CDR3 bases are TGTGCCAGCAGCCCTGAGGCGGGATGGGATACGCAGTATTTT. It is translated as CASSPEAGWDTQYF. The V and J genes are TRBV7-2 and TRBJ2-3, with D perhaps matching TRBD2 (6 bases). CDR3 length equals 14 residues. V was pared by 5 bases and J by 6 bases, with 15 bases between. Per germline, CDR1 SGHTA and CDR2 FQGNSA.

This chain connects TRBV7-9 to TRBJ1-1, with 9 nucleotides matching TRBD1. Unmatched junction bases numbered 18, after V lost 5 bases and J lost 5 bases. This CDR3 is 18 amino acids long. The germline V gene encodes CDR1 SEHNR and CDR2 FQNEAQ (reference sequence). The CDR3 DNA follows: TGTGCCAGCAGCCCCACCAGGCCCGAACAGGGGGCGCGGACTGAAGCTTTCTTT. Encoded protein: CASSPTRPEQGARTEAFF.

The chain employs TRBV4-3 and TRBJ2-1; a possible D gene is TRBD2 (5 bases). The germline CDR1 and CDR2 sequences are LGHNA and YSLEER. The V gene lost 4 bases and the J gene lost 3 bases, with 13 bases spanning the gap. The CDR3 covers 15 residues. CDR3 region: CASSPSAGDYNEQFF. The CDR3 bases are TGCGCCAGCAGCCCGTCGGCGGGTGACTACAATGAGCAGTTCTTC.

The J gene is TRBJ2-3, the V gene TRBV6-4, with D tentatively TRBD2 (5 bases). This CDR3 comprises 14 residues. Germline CDR1 and CDR2: MRHNA and SNTAGT. The V gene lost 2 bases and the J gene lost 2 bases, with 8 bases spanning the gap. The CDR3 reads CASSDGSDTDTQYF. The CDR3 bases are TGTGCCAGCAGTGACGGTAGCGACACAGATACGCAGTATTTT.

The genes are TRBV6-1 and TRBJ1-2; 8 nucleotides agree with TRBD1. With 6 bases clipped from V and 2 bases from J, the junction kept 5 bases outside the gene matches. Germline CDR1 MNHNS, CDR2 SASEGT. The CDR3 spans 14 residues. The CDR3 loop is CASRRTGRNYGYTF. DNA of the CDR3: TGTGCCAGCAGACGGACAGGGAGGAACTATGGCTACACCTTC.

V and J are TRBV27 and TRBJ2-1; D remains ambiguous. The CDR3 loop spans 15 amino acids. Per germline, CDR1 MNHEY and CDR2 SMNVEV (reference sequence). The V end was cut by 4 bases, the J end by 9 bases, with 19 bases between. The CDR3 nucleotides read TGTGCCAGCAGTTCCAGAGTCTCCGAAGCGATTGAGCAGTTCTTC. Its protein product is CASSSRVSEAIEQFF.

This clone came up once. J is TRBJ2-7 and V is TRBV27; D gene ambiguous. Trimming pared 3 bases from V and 2 bases from J, leaving 11 bases between. Germline V gene lookup returns CDR1 MNHEY and CDR2 SMNVEV (reference sequence). The CDR3 is 14 amino acids. The CDR3 reads CASSFANRAYEQYF. Here the CDR3 DNA reads TGTGCCAGCAGTTTTGCGAACCGCGCCTACGAGCAGTACTTC.